This is a list of T cell receptor beta chains from one sample in a study of breast tumors, draining lymph nodes, adjacent tissues. TCRdb itself ran the multiplex PCR reads through MiXCR, one entry per CDR3 protein. Among roughly 100,000 distinct CDR3 sequences listed, 30% were seen once. Sequencing was performed on axillary lymph node tissue. The receptors here all came from a female donor with breast cancer. Some clones in this sample may be carry-over from other donors' samples. Each CDR3 is given with its conserved first and last residue. The D gene is left open where the match is weak. Clone size appears in some rows only: once, few, many, or a class for an expanded clone.

CDR3aa: CGALSDRGYNEQFF
CDR3nt: TGCGGCGCTTTATCGGACAGGGGGTACAATGAGCAGTTCTTC
v_gene: TRBV20-1
abundance: few
j_gene: TRBJ2-1
len: 14
d_gene: TRBD1

CDR3aa: CSASRSQTNYGYTF
CDR3nt: TGCAGTGCTAGTCGCAGCCAGACTAACTATGGCTACACCTTC
v_gene: TRBV20-1
abundance: -
j_gene: TRBJ1-2
len: 14
d_gene: -

CDR3aa: CASSLGRGETQYF
CDR3nt: TGTGCCAGCAGCTTAGGGCGGGGTGAGACCCAGTACTTC
v_gene: TRBV7-9
abundance: many
j_gene: TRBJ2-5
len: 13
d_gene: -

CDR3aa: CASSLSTSGPYNEQFF
CDR3nt: TGCGCCAGCAGCCTCAGCACTAGCGGCCCCTACAATGAGCAGTTCTTC
v_gene: TRBV5-1
abundance: -
j_gene: TRBJ2-1
len: 16
d_gene: TRBD2

CDR3aa: CALMRTGSYNSPLHF
CDR3nt: TGTGCCCTCATGAGGACAGGGAGCTATAATTCACCCCTCCACTTT
v_gene: TRBV7-9
abundance: -
j_gene: TRBJ1-6
len: 15
d_gene: TRBD1

CDR3aa: CASSIATDTQYF
CDR3nt: TGTGCCAGCAGCATAGCGACAGATACGCAGTATTTT
v_gene: TRBV11-2
abundance: many
j_gene: TRBJ2-3
len: 12
d_gene: -

CDR3aa: CATMGMGAEAFF
CDR3nt: TGTGCCACAATGGGGATGGGAGCTGAAGCTTTCTTT
v_gene: TRBV12-3/TRBV12-4
abundance: -
j_gene: TRBJ1-1
len: 12
d_gene: -

CDR3aa: CSARPPSGTYNEQFF
CDR3nt: TGCAGTGCTAGACCTCCCAGCGGAACCTACAATGAGCAGTTCTTC
v_gene: TRBV20-1
abundance: many
j_gene: TRBJ2-1
len: 15
d_gene: -

CDR3aa: CASSVGVVAGDVYEQYF
CDR3nt: TGTGCCAGCAGCGTAGGGGTCGTAGCGGGAGATGTCTACGAGCAGTACTTC
v_gene: TRBV9
abundance: -
j_gene: TRBJ2-7
len: 17
d_gene: TRBD2

CDR3aa: CASSRDTNSGANVLTF
CDR3nt: TGTGCCAGCAGCCGGGACACAAACTCTGGGGCCAACGTCCTGACTTTC
v_gene: TRBV7-6
abundance: once
j_gene: TRBJ2-6
len: 16
d_gene: -

CDR3aa: CASSESGRGYEQYF
CDR3nt: TGTGCCAGCAGTGAAAGCGGGCGAGGTTACGAGCAGTACTTC
v_gene: TRBV25-1
abundance: many
j_gene: TRBJ2-7
len: 14
d_gene: -

CDR3aa: CAWRDSGGNTIYF
CDR3nt: TGTGCCTGGAGGGACAGCGGTGGAAACACCATATATTTT
v_gene: TRBV30
abundance: many
j_gene: TRBJ1-3
len: 13
d_gene: -

CDR3aa: CASSISGADSPLHF
CDR3nt: TGTGCCAGTAGTATTTCCGGGGCGGATTCACCCCTCCACTTT
v_gene: TRBV19
abundance: many
j_gene: TRBJ1-6
len: 14
d_gene: -

CDR3aa: CASSLIGGSDTQYF
CDR3nt: TGTGCCAGCAGCTTGATTGGGGGTTCAGATACGCAGTATTTT
v_gene: TRBV5-6
abundance: -
j_gene: TRBJ2-3
len: 14
d_gene: -

CDR3aa: CASSEGTANTGELFF
CDR3nt: TGTGCCAGCAGCGAAGGGACTGCGAACACCGGGGAGCTGTTTTTT
v_gene: TRBV7-3
abundance: many
j_gene: TRBJ2-2
len: 15
d_gene: -

CDR3aa: CASSPLTAIGGYTF
CDR3nt: TGTGCCAGCAGCCCGTTGACAGCGATTGGTGGCTACACCTTC
v_gene: TRBV5-6
abundance: -
j_gene: TRBJ1-2
len: 14
d_gene: -

CDR3aa: CASRLVRQGYQPQHF
CDR3nt: TGTGCCAGCAGACTCGTGAGACAGGGGTATCAGCCCCAGCATTTT
v_gene: TRBV6-6
abundance: many
j_gene: TRBJ1-5
len: 15
d_gene: TRBD1

CDR3aa: CASSFPMANTEAFF
CDR3nt: TGTGCCAGCAGCTTTCCCATGGCGAACACTGAAGCTTTCTTT
v_gene: TRBV7-9
abundance: -
j_gene: TRBJ1-1
len: 14
d_gene: -

CDR3aa: CATSAQGEKLFF
CDR3nt: TGTGCCACCAGTGCGCAGGGAGAAAAACTGTTTTTT
v_gene: TRBV24-1
abundance: -
j_gene: TRBJ1-4
len: 12
d_gene: -

CDR3aa: CSARLATEEPYF
CDR3nt: TGCAGTGCTAGACTTGCCACGGAGGAGCCGTACTTC
v_gene: TRBV20-1
abundance: once
j_gene: TRBJ2-7
len: 12
d_gene: -

CDR3aa: CASSLYATDTQYF
CDR3nt: TGTGCCAGCAGCTTATACGCCACAGATACGCAGTATTTT
v_gene: TRBV7-9
abundance: many
j_gene: TRBJ2-3
len: 13
d_gene: -

CDR3aa: CASRPNPSSGRGYNEQFF
CDR3nt: TGTGCCAGCAGACCTAACCCTTCTAGCGGGAGGGGGTACAATGAGCAGTTCTTC
v_gene: TRBV6-5
abundance: many
j_gene: TRBJ2-1
len: 18
d_gene: TRBD2

CDR3aa: CSARGLRMGGYNSPLHF
CDR3nt: TGCAGTGCTAGAGGCCTCCGGATGGGGGGCTATAATTCACCCCTCCACTTT
v_gene: TRBV20-1
abundance: once
j_gene: TRBJ1-6
len: 17
d_gene: -

CDR3aa: CASTLYVGELFF
CDR3nt: TGTGCCAGCACCCTTTATGTGGGGGAGCTGTTTTTT
v_gene: TRBV7-9
abundance: many
j_gene: TRBJ2-2
len: 12
d_gene: -

CDR3aa: CASGTARRYDEQFF
CDR3nt: TGTGCCAGCGGTACTGCTCGTAGGTACGACGAGCAGTTCTTC
v_gene: TRBV25-1
abundance: -
j_gene: TRBJ2-1
len: 14
d_gene: -

CDR3aa: CASSVWQGTDTQYF
CDR3nt: TGTGCCAGCAGCGTATGGCAGGGCACAGATACGCAGTATTTT
v_gene: TRBV9
abundance: many
j_gene: TRBJ2-3
len: 14
d_gene: -

CDR3aa: CASSPPTGPFEQYF
CDR3nt: TGTGCCAGCTCACCACCGACGGGACCCTTCGAGCAGTACTTC
v_gene: TRBV18
abundance: many
j_gene: TRBJ2-7
len: 14
d_gene: -

CDR3aa: CASSLDRLAVTNEVWYF
CDR3nt: TGTGCCAGCAGCTTAGATAGACTAGCGGTGACAAATGAAGTGTGGTATTTT
v_gene: TRBV7-2
abundance: many
j_gene: TRBJ2-3
len: 17
d_gene: TRBD2

CDR3aa: CATSSTGGFYEQYF
CDR3nt: TGTGCCACCAGCAGTACAGGGGGCTTTTACGAGCAGTACTTC
v_gene: TRBV15
abundance: many
j_gene: TRBJ2-7
len: 14
d_gene: TRBD1